This T cell receptor beta chain was captured in a study of T cell responses to AZD1222 COVID-19 vaccine. A word on this clone: The antigen is unknown.

The protocol was immunoSEQ multiplex PCR, while the TCRdb copy is restricted to in-frame clones and leaves out a portion. The repertoire has 150,000 to 180,000 clones, roughly nine tenths of them found once; the top ten carry roughly 5.8%. V was cut by 3 bases and J by 1 base, with 6 bases left in between. CDR1 GTSNPN and CDR2 SVGIG come from the germline V gene (reference sequence). This CDR3 region has 13 residues. Study conclusions and caveats: Baseline testing showed seropositivity in only 6 or 7 AZD1222 recipients. Clonal diversity was possibly underestimated, and white British individuals and females predominated among donors. The peak T cell response came first, and repertoires were sampled only after it.

Here the sequenced sample was peripheral blood, taken on day 0 of MenACWY control vaccination. The chain joins TRBV30 to TRBJ2-2; D might be TRBD1 (5 bases). The receptor's source is an adult in good health. CDR3 in amino acids: CAWRQVNTGELFF. The CDR3 DNA reads as TGTGCCTGGAGACAGGTGAACACCGGGGAGCTGTTTTTT.